This T cell receptor beta chain was documented in a study of neurological immune-mediated disorders. This clonotype was seen just once. A much larger clone differs by one base, so this may be a read error. The V gene's germline CDR1 is MDHEN and CDR2 SYDVKM. With 6 bases removed from V and 4 bases from J, the gap between germline ends came to 16 bases. The CDR3 spans 14 residues. The yield of each sequencing run was over 160 million TCR-beta sequences from 15-18 subjects. TCRdb reprocessed the 5' RACE reads with MiXCR, giving one entry per CDR3 protein. The data contain approximately 100,000 distinct CDR3 sequences, 10% to 13% of them seen just once; the ten biggest clones take up more than 2.5%. The time point denotes: longitudinal time-point 3.

The chain is built from TRBV28 and TRBJ2-7; D is perhaps TRBD1 or TRBD2 (5 bases each). The receptor was isolated from a female donor with HTLV-1-associated myelopathy (HAM/TSP). The sample comprised PBMCs. CDR3 in DNA: TGTGCCAGCAGAACCGGGACGGACCCTTACGAGCAGTACTTC. Its translation is CASRTGTDPYEQYF.